A selection of T cell receptor beta chains follows, all from one sample in a study of vaccination and CD4 T cells after COVID-19. These receptors' targets are unknown. TCRdb used MiXCR to reprocess the PCR reads, holding one entry per CDR3 protein. The data show approximately 9,800 distinct CDR3 sequences, roughly a third seen once. Sequencing was done on a sample of CD4+ T cells from blood, cultured in vitro. Source of these receptors: a human donor in good health. Each CDR3 is given with its conserved first and last residue. A D gene is named only where the DNA matches it firmly. Some rows mark clone size as missing; the rest say once, few, many or name a class of expanded clone.

length | J | V | size | D | DNA | CDR3
19 | TRBJ1-2 | TRBV19 | once | . | TGTGCCAGTAGTATTGGGTGGAGTTCTGGTACGGGACTCTCATATGGCTACACCTTC | CASSIGWSSGTGLSYGYTF
13 | TRBJ2-7 | TRBV6-2/TRBV6-3 | few | . | TGTGCCAGCAGTTCAACTGGACTACGTCAGCAGTACTTC | CASSSTGLRQQYF
13 | TRBJ2-2 | TRBV7-9 | few | . | TGTGCCAGCCGTGGCCTGAACACCGGGGAGCTGTTTTTT | CASRGLNTGELFF
15 | TRBJ2-7 | TRBV6-5 | . | . | TGTGCCAGCAGTTACTGGGGAAGTAGCCCCTACGAGCAGTACTTC | CASSYWGSSPYEQYF
13 | TRBJ2-5 | TRBV2 | few | . | TGTGCCAGCATTAAGGGACTGCAAGAGACCCAGTACTTC | CASIKGLQETQYF
15 | TRBJ2-3 | TRBV9 | . | . | TGTGCCAGCAGCGTAGCCCCGGGTTGGACAGATACGCAGTATTTT | CASSVAPGWTDTQYF
13 | TRBJ1-1 | TRBV20-1 | . | . | TGCAGTGCTAAGAAACCCCCGGGTTCTGAAGCTTTCTTT | CSAKKPPGSEAFF
13 | TRBJ2-7 | TRBV14 | few | . | TGTGCCAGCAGCCAAGTCAGGGGCTACGAGCAGTACTTC | CASSQVRGYEQYF
11 | TRBJ1-1 | TRBV19 | few | . | TGTGCCAGTAGTATAGAGACCAAAGCTTTCTTT | CASSIETKAFF
18 | TRBJ2-3 | TRBV10-1 | few | . | TGCGCCAGCAGTGAGGATGGGATGGGGGGAGATAGCACAGATACGCAGTATTTT | CASSEDGMGGDSTDTQYF
16 | TRBJ2-1 | TRBV5-1 | . | TRBD1 | TGCGCCAGCAGCTACATCTCGGGACAGGGCTACAATGAGCAGTTCTTC | CASSYISGQGYNEQFF
13 | TRBJ2-7 | TRBV6-4 | . | . | TGTGCCAGCAGTGACAGGTTAGGGGACGAGCAGTACTTC | CASSDRLGDEQYF
16 | TRBJ1-5 | TRBV7-2 | . | TRBD1 | TGTGCCAGCAGCTTAGGGTCCAGGGGGATTAATCAGCCCCAGCATTTT | CASSLGSRGINQPQHF
12 | TRBJ1-2 | TRBV28 | . | . | TGTGCCAGCAGTTTAATGGATTATGGCTACACCTTC | CASSLMDYGYTF
14 | TRBJ1-2 | TRBV6-5 | few | . | TGTGCCAGCAGTTACTCCGAGGGCTGGTATGGCTACACCTTC | CASSYSEGWYGYTF
16 | TRBJ2-3 | TRBV7-2 | few | TRBD2 | TGTGCCAGCAGCTTAGCGTTAGCGGGGGTTGGAGATACGCAGTATTTT | CASSLALAGVGDTQYF
14 | TRBJ2-2 | TRBV7-3 | few | . | TGTGCCAGCACTTTGATGGGTGACACCGGGGAGCTGTTTTTT | CASTLMGDTGELFF
17 | TRBJ2-6 | TRBV5-1 | . | . | TGCGCCAGCAGCTTGGCCAGCCCGGGCCTTGGGGCCAACGTCCTGACTTTC | CASSLASPGLGANVLTF
12 | TRBJ1-2 | TRBV20-1 | . | . | TGCAGTACAAAACAGGGAGAAGGCGGCTACACCTTC | CSTKQGEGGYTF
13 | TRBJ1-1 | TRBV6-5 | few | . | TGTGCCAGCAGTTACACACCTAGCCCGCCAGCTTTCTTT | CASSYTPSPPAFF
14 | TRBJ2-7 | TRBV6-1 | . | . | TGTGCCAGCAGCCCAATGGTGGGGTCCAAGGAGCAGTACTTC | CASSPMVGSKEQYF
21 | TRBJ2-3 | TRBV6-1 | . | TRBD2 | TGTGCCAGCACAAAACTCCCGGGACTAGCGGGTGGCGCGGTCAGGACAGATACGCAGTATTTT | CASTKLPGLAGGAVRTDTQYF
16 | TRBJ2-5 | TRBV7-9 | . | TRBD1 | TGTGCCAGCAGCTTAGCGGAGAGGGGGCCCCGCGAGACCCAGTACTTC | CASSLAERGPRETQYF
15 | TRBJ1-5 | TRBV6-1 | few | . | TGTGCCAGCAGTGAAGCGGCCAGGTTGGATCAGCCCCAGCATTTT | CASSEAARLDQPQHF
12 | TRBJ2-3 | TRBV20-1 | few | . | TGCAGTGCTAGCCAATTAGCAGATACGCAGTATTTT | CSASQLADTQYF
15 | TRBJ1-1 | TRBV27 | few | . | TGTGCCAGCAGTTCGCCTTCGAGGAGGTGGACTGAAGCTTTCTTT | CASSSPSRRWTEAFF
13 | TRBJ1-2 | TRBV30 | . | . | TGTGCCTGGAGTGTTGGGCCTCCCTATGGCTACACCTTC | CAWSVGPPYGYTF
13 | TRBJ1-1 | TRBV7-2 | . | . | TGTGCCAGCAGCTTAGATGCCCAGGTCCGAGCTTTCTTT | CASSLDAQVRAFF
16 | TRBJ2-7 | TRBV27 | . | . | TGTGCCAGCAGTCGGGATGATCCACGGGTGGGCTACGAGCAGTACTTC | CASSRDDPRVGYEQYF
13 | TRBJ1-2 | TRBV27 | few | TRBD1 | TGTGCCAGCAGTAAAGACAGGGTGGTTGGCTACACCTTC | CASSKDRVVGYTF
14 | TRBJ2-3 | TRBV7-2 | . | . | TGTGCCAGCAGCTTAGAGGTAGCGGCAGATACGCAGTATTTT | CASSLEVAADTQYF
18 | TRBJ2-1 | TRBV12-3/TRBV12-4 | . | TRBD1 | TGTGCCAGCAGTTGGTTTTCCGGGACAGACTATCCCTACAATGAGCAGTTCTTC | CASSWFSGTDYPYNEQFF
14 | TRBJ2-5 | TRBV20-1 | few | . | TGCAGTGCTAGAGACGCACGGAGTGAAGAGACCCAGTACTTC | CSARDARSEETQYF
14 | TRBJ1-5 | TRBV6-5 | few | . | TGTGCCAGCAGTTATCAGGGCATCAATCAGCCCCAGCATTTT | CASSYQGINQPQHF
15 | TRBJ1-5 | TRBV2 | . | . | TGTGCCAGCAGTGAAGCCAGTGGGACAAGTCAGCCCCAGCATTTT | CASSEASGTSQPQHF